What follows are 16 T cell receptor beta chains derived from one specimen sequenced in a study of cytomegalovirus exposure and HLA in healthy donors (dated by TCRdb to about 2017). The library was obtained by the immunoSEQ multiplex PCR assay. The multiplex PCR relied on a mix of 60 forward primers for TCR Vbeta segments and 13 reverse primers for TCR Jbeta segments. TCRdb limited this immuneACCESS table to in-frame rearrangements with V and J called. A share of clones is missing; checked studies link under half to unresolved V genes, and the rest is unexplained. Here the sample has some 180,000 clones; around 75% occur a single time. The ten most abundant clones make up 2.9% of the sample. The sample taken for sequencing was PBMCs. These receptors were taken from a male donor in good health and CMV-seronegative.

The chain carries TRBV28 and TRBJ1-2, with a tentative D call TRBD1 (6 bases). Germline lookup yields CDR1 MDHEN and CDR2 SYDVKM. V was shortened by 5 bases and J by 8 bases, with 21 bases between the two germline ends. The CDR3 is 15 residues long. CDR3 coding DNA: TGTGCCAGCAGTCTGGCACATACCAGGGGACACGGCTACACCTTC. As protein: CASSLAHTRGHGYTF.

This rearrangement joins TRBV28 to TRBJ2-1; TRBD2 is a possible D gene (6 bases). CDR1 and CDR2 from the germline V gene are MDHEN and SYDVKM. This CDR3 contains 15 residues. The V end lost 3 bases, the J end lost 4 bases, and 13 bases lay between the germline ends. The CDR3 DNA sequence: TGTGCCAGCAGTTTGGAAGGAGGGCCATACAATGAGCAGTTCTTC. Protein product: CASSLEGGPYNEQFF. The variable domain in full, completed from reference TRBV28 and TRBJ2-1, reads DVKVTQSSRYLVKRTGEKVFLECVQDMDHENMFWYRQDPGLGLRLIYFSYDVKMKEKGDIPEGYSVSREKKERFSLILESASTNQTSMYLCASSLEGGPYNEQFFGPGTRLTVL.

The V and J genes are TRBV5-6 and TRBJ2-3; 10 bases fit TRBD2. Germline CDR1 SGHDT, CDR2 YYEEEE. The CDR3 is made up of 15 amino acids. V shed 5 bases, J shed 5 bases, and the junction held 8 bases outside the gene matches. CDR3 nucleotide sequence: TGTGCCAGCAGTCCCATGCCTAGCGGGAGAGATACGCAGTATTTT. This sequence encodes CASSPMPSGRDTQYF. Full variable domain (missing parts from reference TRBV5-6 and TRBJ2-3): DAGVTQSPTHLIKTRGQQVTLRCSPKSGHDTVSWYQQALGQGPQFIFQYYEEEERQRGNFPDRFSGHQFPNYSSELNVNALLLGDSALYLCASSPMPSGRDTQYFGPGTRLTVL.

The chain carries TRBV6-5 and TRBJ1-2, with 7 bases aligning to TRBD1. Germline CDR1 MNHEY, CDR2 SVGAGI. J was trimmed by 3 bases and V by 6 bases; bases with no gene match: 10. The CDR3 loop spans 15 amino acids. The CDR3 loop reads CASSKTRDRYYGYTF. DNA for the CDR3: TGTGCCAGCAGCAAGACCCGGGACAGATACTATGGCTACACCTTC.

The genes are TRBV6-6 and TRBJ1-1; no clear D. The germline CDR1 and CDR2 sequences are MNHNY and SVGAGI (reference sequence). The ends were cut back, 4 bases at V and 1 base at J, with 4 bases in the middle. This CDR3 has 12 amino acids. The CDR3 here is CASSFRNTEAFF. The CDR3 region has the DNA TGTGCCAGCAGTTTCCGGAACACTGAAGCTTTCTTT.

The chain carries TRBV2 and TRBJ2-7; 9 bases are shared with TRBD1. This CDR3 comprises 15 residues. Germline CDR1 reads SNHLY; CDR2 reads FYNNEI. V lost 5 bases to trimming and J lost 3 bases; unmatched junction nucleotides: 8. CDR3 in amino acids: CASSKLGQGLYEQYF. DNA for the CDR3: TGTGCCAGCAGTAAATTAGGACAGGGGCTCTACGAGCAGTACTTC. Supplemented by reference TRBV2 and TRBJ2-7, the full variable domain reads EPEVTQTPSHQVTQMGQEVILRCVPISNHLYFYWYRQILGQKVEFLVSFYNNEISEKSEIFDDQFSVERPDGSNFTLKIRSTKLEDSAMYFCASSKLGQGLYEQYFGPGTRLTVT.

V gene TRBV5-1 combines with J gene TRBJ1-4; D not resolved. V was clipped by 4 bases and J by 0 bases, with 13 bases between them. The CDR3 extends over 16 amino acids. The germline CDR1 and CDR2 sequences are SGHRS and YFSETQ. CDR3 bases: TGCGCCAGCAGCCCGGCCGGCGGCGCAACTAATGAAAAACTGTTTTTT. This translates into CASSPAGGATNEKLFF.

This chain uses TRBV6-5 with TRBJ2-7, with 7 bases fitting TRBD1. The CDR3 covers 15 residues. The V gene's germline CDR1 is MNHEY and CDR2 SVGAGI. J gave up 3 bases and V 0 bases, and 5 bases lay outside the gene matches. The DNA of the CDR3 is TGTGCCAGCAGTTACTCGTACAGGGGCATCTACGAGCAGTACTTC. It specifies CASSYSYRGIYEQYF.

This clone came up a few times. The chain recombines TRBV5-1 with TRBJ1-1; 7 nucleotides line up with TRBD1. Germline trimming cut 0 bases from V and 3 bases from J; bases unmatched to any gene: 5. Germline V CDR1 and CDR2: SGHRS, YFSETQ. The CDR3 covers 15 residues. The CDR3 nucleotides are TGCGCCAGCAGCTTGGGACAGGGTTTTTACACTGAAGCTTTCTTT. It is translated as CASSLGQGFYTEAFF.

The table lists this clone with a few counts. The genes are TRBV28 and TRBJ1-5, with D unclear. Germline V gene data show CDR1 as MDHEN and CDR2 as SYDVKM. The CDR3 length is 16 residues. V was cut by 10 bases and J by 6 bases, with 25 bases left in between. The CDR3: CATYLTVRRTGQPQHF. The CDR3 DNA sequence: TGTGCCACCTACTTAACCGTGCGCAGAACGGGTCAGCCCCAGCATTTT.

The rearrangement uses TRBV28 and TRBJ1-5; D is perhaps TRBD1 (5 bases). The ends were cut back, 10 bases at V and 7 bases at J, with 26 bases in the middle. The CDR3 consists of 16 residues. Germline loops: CDR1 MDHEN, CDR2 SYDVKM. The CDR3: CAIASTGGGMGQPQHF. CDR3 DNA: TGTGCCATCGCCTCGACCGGGGGAGGGATGGGACAGCCCCAGCATTTT.

This rearrangement joins TRBV4-1 to TRBJ1-6, with D perhaps TRBD1 (5 bases). The CDR3 extends over 18 amino acids. Trimming stripped 0 bases from V and 4 bases from J, with 16 bases between. In germline, CDR1 is MGHRA, CDR2 YSYEKL. The CDR3 is CASSQDWRGRGYNSPLHF. In DNA form, the CDR3 reads TGCGCCAGCAGCCAAGATTGGAGGGGACGGGGTTATAATTCACCCCTCCACTTT.

This chain links TRBV6-5 with TRBJ2-7; D possibly corresponds to TRBD2 (7 bases). This CDR3 spans 15 amino acids. With 0 bases removed from V and 4 bases from J, the gap between germline ends came to 13 bases. Germline CDR1 MNHEY, CDR2 SVGAGI. CDR3 protein: CASSYSDRGGYEQYF. For the CDR3, the DNA is TGTGCCAGCAGTTACTCAGATAGGGGGGGTTACGAGCAGTACTTC.

This chain uses TRBV28 with TRBJ1-1; D call uncertain. Trimming took off 5 bases at V and 0 bases at J, with 10 bases between the two ends. The germline V gene encodes CDR1 MDHEN and CDR2 SYDVKM. The CDR3 spans 14 residues. The CDR3 loop is CASSTPGVNTEAFF. The CDR3 DNA sequence: TGTGCCAGCAGTACCCCCGGGGTGAACACTGAAGCTTTCTTT.

V is TRBV5-4 and J is TRBJ1-1; D unclear. Germline CDR1 and CDR2: SGHNT and YYREEE (reference sequence). V was trimmed by 4 bases and J by 4 bases, leaving 17 bases between them. The CDR3 runs to 15 residues. The CDR3: CASSPVGPRGTEAFF. CDR3 sequence (DNA): TGTGCCAGCAGCCCCGTAGGGCCTCGGGGCACTGAAGCTTTCTTT.

The gene calls are TRBV11-1 and TRBJ2-5; 8 nucleotides match TRBD2. The J call could be wrong; TRBJ2-7 is a better fit for the DNA end. CDR1 and CDR2 (germline): SGHAT, FQDESV (reference sequence). CDR3 length: 14 amino acids. The CDR3 here is CASSFSGTSYEQYF. CDR3 sequence (DNA): TGTGCCAGCAGCTTTAGCGGGACCTCCTACGAGCAGTACTTC.